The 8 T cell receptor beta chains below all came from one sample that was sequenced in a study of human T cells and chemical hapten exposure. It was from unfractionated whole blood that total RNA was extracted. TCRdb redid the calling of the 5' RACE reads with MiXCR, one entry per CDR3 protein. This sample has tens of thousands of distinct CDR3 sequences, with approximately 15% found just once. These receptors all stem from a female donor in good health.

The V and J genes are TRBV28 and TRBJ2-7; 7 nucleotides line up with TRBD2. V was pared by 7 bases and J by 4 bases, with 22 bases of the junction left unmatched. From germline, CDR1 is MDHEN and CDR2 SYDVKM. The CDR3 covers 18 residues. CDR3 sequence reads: CASTSMGTTIPYHYEQYF. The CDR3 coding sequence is TGTGCCAGCACCTCTATGGGGACTACCATCCCGTACCATTACGAGCAGTACTTC.

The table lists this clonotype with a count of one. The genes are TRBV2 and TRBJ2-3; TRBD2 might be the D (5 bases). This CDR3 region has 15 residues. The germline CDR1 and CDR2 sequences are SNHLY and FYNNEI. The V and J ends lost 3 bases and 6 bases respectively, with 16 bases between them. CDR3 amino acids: CASSDAEGAKDTQYF. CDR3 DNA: TGTGCCAGCAGTGATGCTGAGGGCGCAAAGGATACGCAGTATTTT.

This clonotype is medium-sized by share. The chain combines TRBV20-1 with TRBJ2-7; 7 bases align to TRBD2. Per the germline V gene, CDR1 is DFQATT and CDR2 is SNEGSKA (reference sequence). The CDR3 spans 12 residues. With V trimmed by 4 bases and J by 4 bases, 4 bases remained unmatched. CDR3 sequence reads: CSAKLAWYEQYF. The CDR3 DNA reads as TGCAGTGCTAAACTAGCGTGGTACGAGCAGTACTTC.

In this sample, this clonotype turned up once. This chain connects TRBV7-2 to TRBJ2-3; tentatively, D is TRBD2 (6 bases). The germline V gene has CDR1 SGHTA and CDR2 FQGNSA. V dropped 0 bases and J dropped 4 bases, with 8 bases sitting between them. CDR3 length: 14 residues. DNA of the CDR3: TGTGCCAGCAGCTTAGCACGGGGGTCAGATACGCAGTATTTT. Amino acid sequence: CASSLARGSDTQYF.

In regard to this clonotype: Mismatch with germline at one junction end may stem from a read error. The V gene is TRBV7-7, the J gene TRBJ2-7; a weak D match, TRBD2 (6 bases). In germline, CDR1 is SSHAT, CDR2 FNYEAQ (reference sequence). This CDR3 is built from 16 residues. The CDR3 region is CASSPEGWTALGEQYF. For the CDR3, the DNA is TGTGCTAGCAGCCCGGAGGGGTGGACGGCTTTGGGGGAGCAGTACTTC.

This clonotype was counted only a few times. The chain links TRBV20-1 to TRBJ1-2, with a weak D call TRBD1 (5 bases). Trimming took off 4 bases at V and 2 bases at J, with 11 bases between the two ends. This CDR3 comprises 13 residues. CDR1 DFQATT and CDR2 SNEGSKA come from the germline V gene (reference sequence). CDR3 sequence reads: CSAMRDANYGYTF. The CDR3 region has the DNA TGCAGTGCTATGCGGGACGCAAACTATGGCTACACCTTC.

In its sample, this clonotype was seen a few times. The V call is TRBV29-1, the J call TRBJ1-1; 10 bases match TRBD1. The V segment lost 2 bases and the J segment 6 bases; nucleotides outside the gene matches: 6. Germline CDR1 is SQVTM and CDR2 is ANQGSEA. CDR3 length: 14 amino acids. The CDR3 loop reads CSVERTGGKAEAFF. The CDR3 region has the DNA TGCAGCGTTGAACGGACAGGGGGAAAGGCTGAAGCTTTCTTT.

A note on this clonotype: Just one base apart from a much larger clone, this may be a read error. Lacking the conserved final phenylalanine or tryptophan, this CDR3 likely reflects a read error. The CDR3, as DNA: TGTGCCAGCATAGAGACTGGGGCCAACGTCCTGACTTTA. This translates into CASIETGANVLTL. This chain connects TRBV28 to TRBJ2-6; no definite D call. The V end was cut by 7 bases, the J end by 2 bases, with 6 bases between. Germline CDR1 and CDR2: MDHEN and SYDVKM. The CDR3 consists of 13 residues.